The T cell receptor beta chain under discussion was sequenced for a study of relationships among human T cell subsets. The T cell receptor alpha and beta CDR3 regions were amplified from mRNA by semiquantitative ARM-PCR. Exponential amplification used communal superprimers after tagged nested gene-specific primers in ARM-PCR. MiXCR was run by TCRdb on the multiplex PCR reads, yielding one entry per CDR3 protein. The profile shows over 2,000 distinct CDR3 sequences, about 42% of them singletons. Broader study findings: Substantial CDR3 sharing among Th1, Th2 and regulatory cells suggested stochastic fate choice.

Germline CDR1 and CDR2: MNHEY and SVGAGI. The CDR3 loop spans 15 amino acids. Deletions cut 6 bases from V and 0 bases from J, with 13 bases between. About this clonotype itself: What it recognizes is unknown.

The clonotype originates from a man in his forties or fifties in good health. The sample taken for sequencing was activated T cells sorted from blood. Sample subset: CD45RA-RO-CD69+ activated T cells. V and J are TRBV6-5 and TRBJ2-3, with a possible D match to TRBD1 (6 bases). In DNA form, the CDR3 reads TGTGCCAGCAGCCCGGACAGCACTAGCACAGATACGCAGTATTTT. It translates to CASSPDSTSTDTQYF.